These 27 T cell receptor beta chains were sequenced from one sample in a study of Graves' ophthalmopathy and Graves' hyperthyroidism. The TCR beta CDR3 regions underwent amplification from RNA transcripts. The authors performed first-round RT-PCR with HTBI primers and then a second-round multiplex PCR. TCRdb re-derived calls from the multiplex PCR reads in MiXCR, one entry per CDR3 protein. The table records around 670,000 distinct CDR3 sequences, roughly 40% of them present only once. The sequencing input was peripheral blood. The receptors here all came from an adult man with Graves' ophthalmopathy.

This clonotype was found many times. The chain uses TRBV29-1 and TRBJ2-6, with no clear D. The V end was cut by 8 bases, the J end by 0 bases, with 8 bases between. The CDR3 has 13 amino acids. In germline, CDR1 is SQVTM, CDR2 ANQGSEA. CDR3 coding DNA: TGCAGCCCGAGGTACTCTGGGGCCAACGTCCTGACTTTC. As protein: CSPRYSGANVLTF.

The chain has TRBV2 and TRBJ2-3; 14 nucleotides align to TRBD2. The CDR3 has 16 residues. Germline trimming cut 9 bases from V and 1 base from J; bases unmatched to any gene: 6. CDR1 and CDR2 from the germline V gene are SNHLY and FYNNEI. The CDR3 loop reads CASGLAGGYGTDTQYF. The CDR3 DNA is TGTGCCAGTGGACTAGCGGGAGGCTATGGCACAGATACGCAGTATTTT.

This clonotype has ten or more counts. The chain recombines TRBV28 with TRBJ2-5, with TRBD1 matching over 10 bases. The CDR3 extends over 15 amino acids. Germline V gives CDR1 MDHEN, CDR2 SYDVKM. V lost 1 base and J lost 7; bases outside the gene matches: 6. CDR3 loop: CASSLLGQGRATQYF. CDR3 in DNA: TGTGCCAGCAGTTTATTGGGACAGGGGAGGGCGACCCAGTACTTC.

The chain employs TRBV7-9 and TRBJ2-7; possibly TRBD1 for D (6 bases). Trimming took 3 bases from V and 6 from J, leaving 15 bases between them. The CDR3 is made up of 14 amino acids. Germline V gene sequence: CDR1 SEHNR, CDR2 FQNEAQ (reference sequence). CDR3 protein: CASSFSTGFAEQYF. The CDR3, as DNA: TGTGCCAGCAGCTTCTCGACAGGATTTGCCGAGCAGTACTTC.

Comments on this clonotype: At one of its ends the junction is not consistent with the germline gene, which may arise from a read error. The chain joins TRBV7-2 to TRBJ1-3; 9 bases are a match to TRBD1. The CDR3 loop spans 16 amino acids. Germline V gives CDR1 SGHTA, CDR2 FQGNSA. In DNA, the CDR3 is TGTGCCAGCAGCTCACAACAGGGGGCAAGAGGAAGCACCATATATTTT. Translation: CASSSQQGARGSTIYF. Full variable domain (missing parts from reference TRBV7-2 and TRBJ1-3): GAGVSQSPSNKVTEKGKDVELRCDPISGHTALYWYRQSLGQGLEFLIYFQGNSAPDKSGLPSDRFSAERTGGSVSTLTIQRTQQEDSAVYLCASSSQQGARGSTIYFGEGSWLTVV.

V gene TRBV25-1 combines with J gene TRBJ2-2, with D possibly being TRBD1 or TRBD2 (5 bases each). CDR1 MGHDK and CDR2 SYGVNS come from the germline V gene. The CDR3 has 14 residues. V lost 8 bases, J lost 2 bases, and 12 bases lay in between. The CDR3 spells CASVLGVNTGELFF. In DNA, the CDR3 is TGTGCCAGCGTTCTGGGGGTTAACACCGGGGAGCTGTTTTTT.

This clonotype was counted between two and nine times. The gene calls are TRBV19 and TRBJ1-5, with D possibly matching TRBD1 (5 bases). Germline loops: CDR1 LNHDA, CDR2 SQIVND (reference sequence). The CDR3 loop spans 16 amino acids. The V end lost 6 bases, the J end lost 7 bases, and 22 bases lay between the germline ends. The DNA of the CDR3 is TGTGCCAGTAGAGACTCAGGTGCGGGGGTCAAACAGCCCCAGCATTTT. Translating gives CASRDSGAGVKQPQHF.

This sequence joins TRBV12-3 or TRBV12-4 and TRBJ1-2; D possibly corresponds to TRBD1 (5 bases). V was clipped by 5 bases and J by 0 bases, with 10 bases between them. CDR3 length equals 14 residues. The CDR3 DNA follows: TGTGCCAGCAGTGAAGGCAGGGCTAACTATGGCTACACCTTC. This codes for CASSEGRANYGYTF.

In nucleotides, the CDR3 is TGTGCCAGCATCCGGTCCCTGAATCTGTACTTC. Its protein product is CASIRSLNLYF. The V call is TRBV12-3 or TRBV12-4, the J call TRBJ2-5; D gene ambiguous. The CDR3 is 11 residues long. Trimming cost V 7 bases and J 13 bases, with 16 bases left between them.

This clonotype has a handful of counts. The chain couples TRBV19 to TRBJ1-1; the D is unclear. The germline gives CDR1 LNHDA, CDR2 SQIVND (reference sequence). This CDR3 is built from 13 residues. Trimming took off 2 bases at V and 5 bases at J, with 9 bases between the two ends. The chain's CDR3 is CASSIQSRTEAFF. For the CDR3, the DNA is TGTGCCAGTAGTATACAGAGCCGAACTGAAGCTTTCTTT.

Details on this clonotype: This may be a read error: a much more frequent sequence differs by one nucleotide. The chain combines TRBV7-2 with TRBJ2-6; D is unclear. V lost 10 bases, J lost 6 bases, and 13 bases lay in between. Per the germline V gene, CDR1 is SGHTA and CDR2 is FQGNSA. This CDR3 comprises 13 residues. The CDR3 sequence is CATAYPEANVLTF. The CDR3 DNA sequence: TGTGCCACAGCTTATCCCGAGGCCAACGTCCTGACTTTC. The entire variable domain, with the rest obtained from reference TRBV7-2 and TRBJ2-6, is as follows: GAGVSQSPSNKVTEKGKDVELRCDPISGHTALYWYRQSLGQGLEFLIYFQGNSAPDKSGLPSDRFSAERTGGSVSTLTIQRTQQEDSAVYLCATAYPEANVLTFGAGSRLTVL.

This clonotype has just a few counts. The chain joins TRBV3-1 to TRBJ2-7, with D hard to call. Germline CDR1 reads LGHDT; CDR2 reads YNNKEL (reference sequence). The CDR3 is 13 residues long. V was pared by 1 base and J by 1 base, with 5 bases between. The CDR3 reads CASSQVQSYEQYF. CDR3 coding DNA: TGTGCCAGCAGCCAAGTACAGTCCTACGAGCAGTACTTC.

This clonotype was counted many times. The chain has TRBV7-9 and TRBJ1-1; maybe TRBD1 (6 bases). Germline V CDR1 and CDR2: SEHNR, FQNEAQ (reference sequence). This CDR3 is 16 amino acids long. The ends were cut back, 1 base at V and 4 bases at J, with 16 bases in the middle. This CDR3 reads CASSLVVSGRGTEAFF. The CDR3 coding sequence is TGTGCCAGCAGCTTAGTGGTTAGTGGCAGGGGCACTGAAGCTTTCTTT.

This clonotype showed up many times. The chain has TRBV12-3 or TRBV12-4 and TRBJ1-2; no firm D call. Trimming removed 6 bases at V and 4 bases at J, with 9 bases between. The CDR3 totals 12 residues. The CDR3 DNA follows: TGTGCCAGCAGGCAGAATATCTATGGCTACACCTTC. This translates into CASRQNIYGYTF.

This clonotype has a count of ten or more. This rearrangement joins TRBV10-3 to TRBJ1-5; 7 nucleotides match TRBD1. With 10 bases clipped from V and 5 bases from J, the junction kept 5 bases outside the gene matches. The germline gives CDR1 ENHRY, CDR2 SYGVKD. CDR3 size: 12 residues. This CDR3 reads CATGDRDQPQHF. The CDR3 DNA follows: TGTGCCACGGGAGACAGGGATCAGCCCCAGCATTTT.

The V gene is TRBV24-1, the J gene TRBJ2-2, with D possibly being TRBD2 (6 bases). Deletions cut 7 bases from V and 8 bases from J, with 19 bases between. This CDR3 has 15 amino acids. In germline, CDR1 is KGHDR, CDR2 SFDVKD. CDR3 sequence (DNA): TGTGCCACCAGCACCTGGCGGGGAAGAGGTGGGGAGCTGTTTTTT. This translates into CATSTWRGRGGELFF.

This clonotype was detected ten times or more. Here the CDR3 DNA reads TGTGCCAGTAGGGAACAGAGTGAAGCTTTCTTT. Its protein product is CASREQSEAFF. V is TRBV19 and J is TRBJ1-1, with D uncertain. V was pared by 6 bases and J by 7 bases, with 9 bases between. Germline V gene sequence: CDR1 LNHDA, CDR2 SQIVND (reference sequence). This CDR3 comprises 11 residues.

The chain is built from TRBV2 and TRBJ2-6; TRBD1 aligns across 10 bases. J lost 0 bases, V lost 7 bases, and 15 bases had no gene match. This CDR3 comprises 20 residues. The V gene's germline CDR1 is SNHLY and CDR2 FYNNEI. The CDR3 region has the DNA TGTGCCAGCACCTACCGGGACAGGGGCGGGATAAGCTCTGGGGCCAACGTCCTGACTTTC. The encoded protein is CASTYRDRGGISSGANVLTF.

This clonotype was counted between two and nine times. The rearrangement joins TRBV13 to TRBJ2-2, with 7 nucleotides matching TRBD1. The V segment lost 5 bases and the J segment 1 base; nucleotides outside the gene matches: 4. Per germline, CDR1 PRHDT and CDR2 FYEKMQ (reference sequence). The CDR3 loop spans 15 amino acids. CDR3 DNA sequence: TGTGCCAGCAGCCCCGGGACAGAGAACACCGGGGAGCTGTTTTTT. This encodes CASSPGTENTGELFF.

The genes are TRBV9 and TRBJ2-5; D is tentatively TRBD1 or TRBD2 (5 bases each). From germline, CDR1 is SGDLS and CDR2 YYNGEE. The CDR3 sequence is 13 residues long. Trimming stripped 5 bases from V and 5 bases from J, with 13 bases between. The CDR3 DNA reads TGTGCCAGCAGTTTGGGGGACGGGGAGACCCAGTACTTC. It codes for CASSLGDGETQYF.

V and J are TRBV29-1 and TRBJ1-4; D is uncertain. V lost 7 bases and J 8 bases, leaving 14 bases between the germline ends. CDR1 and CDR2 from the germline V gene are SQVTM and ANQGSEA. CDR3 length: 12 residues. CDR3 region: CSGKTTVEKLFF. The CDR3, as DNA: TGCAGCGGGAAAACGACGGTAGAAAAACTGTTTTTT. Based on the CDR3 plus reference TRBV29-1 and TRBJ1-4, the full variable domain is SAVISQKPSRDICQRGTSLTIQCQVDSQVTMMFWYRQQPGQSLTLIATANQGSEATYESGFVIDKFPISRPNLTFSTLTVSNMSPEDSSIYLCSGKTTVEKLFFGSGTQLSVL.

The chain employs TRBV7-3 and TRBJ2-2; the D gene is possibly TRBD1 (5 bases). The ends were cut back, 6 bases at V and 4 bases at J, with 18 bases in the middle. Germline V lookup: CDR1 SGHTA, CDR2 FQGTGA. There are 16 residues in the CDR3. The CDR3 nucleotides read TGTGCCAGCAGTCTCTTCGCAGGAACAGGCACCGGGGAGCTGTTTTTT. This gives the protein CASSLFAGTGTGELFF.

This clonotype occurred many times. The V call is TRBV20-1, the J call TRBJ2-5; no definite D call. The germline CDR1 and CDR2 sequences are DFQATT and SNEGSKA (reference sequence). CDR3 length equals 10 residues. Trimming took off 6 bases at V and 5 bases at J, with 7 bases between the two ends. As DNA, the CDR3 is TGCAGTGCCCACCTGGAGACCCAGTACTTC. Translated: CSAHLETQYF.

This clonotype was observed a few times. The rearrangement joins TRBV7-2 to TRBJ2-7; 7 bases fit TRBD1. V was clipped by 5 bases and J by 9 bases; unmatched bases: 10. This CDR3 contains 13 residues. CDR1 is SGHTA and CDR2 is FQGNSA in the germline V gene. CDR3 DNA: TGTGCCAGCAGCGTCGACAGGGCCAGGGGGCAGTACTTC. Its translation is CASSVDRARGQYF.

The chain recombines TRBV2 with TRBJ1-1; D ambiguous. The CDR3 length is 14 residues. With 4 bases removed from V and 0 bases from J, the gap between germline ends came to 9 bases. Germline values: CDR1 SNHLY, CDR2 FYNNEI. The CDR3: CASSVPGVNTEAFF. CDR3 nucleotides: TGTGCCAGCAGTGTTCCCGGGGTGAACACTGAAGCTTTCTTT.

The chain employs TRBV7-2 and TRBJ2-7; TRBD2 agrees at 8 bases. CDR3 size: 16 residues. Germline V gene data show CDR1 as SGHTA and CDR2 as FQGNSA. J lost 0 bases, V lost 2 bases, and 6 bases had no gene match. The CDR3 region is CASSLQSGSYSYEQYF. The CDR3, as DNA: TGTGCCAGCAGCTTACAGAGCGGGAGTTACTCCTACGAGCAGTACTTC.

This clonotype is a singleton in its sample. The junction and the germline gene differ at one end; a read error may be behind it. The chain links TRBV9 to TRBJ2-7, with a weak D call TRBD1 (5 bases). CDR1 and CDR2 from the germline V gene are SGDLS and YYNGEE. The CDR3 extends over 14 amino acids. The CDR3 DNA sequence: TGCGCCAGCAGCGCGACCTCATCAGGGAACGAGCAGTACTTC. Encoded protein: CASSATSSGNEQYF.